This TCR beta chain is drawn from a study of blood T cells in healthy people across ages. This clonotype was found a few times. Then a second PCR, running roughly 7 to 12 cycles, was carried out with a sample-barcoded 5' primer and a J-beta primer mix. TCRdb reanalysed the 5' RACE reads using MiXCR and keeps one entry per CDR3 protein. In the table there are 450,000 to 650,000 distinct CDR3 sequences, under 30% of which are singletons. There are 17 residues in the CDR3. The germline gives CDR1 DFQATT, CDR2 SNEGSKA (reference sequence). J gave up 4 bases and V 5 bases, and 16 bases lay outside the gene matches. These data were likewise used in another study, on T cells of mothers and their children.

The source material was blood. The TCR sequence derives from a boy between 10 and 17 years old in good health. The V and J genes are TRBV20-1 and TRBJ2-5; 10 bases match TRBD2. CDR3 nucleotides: TGCAGTGCTCGCCTTAGCGGGAGGTCTGGCCCGAGAGAGACCCAGTACTTC. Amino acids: CSARLSGRSGPRETQYF.